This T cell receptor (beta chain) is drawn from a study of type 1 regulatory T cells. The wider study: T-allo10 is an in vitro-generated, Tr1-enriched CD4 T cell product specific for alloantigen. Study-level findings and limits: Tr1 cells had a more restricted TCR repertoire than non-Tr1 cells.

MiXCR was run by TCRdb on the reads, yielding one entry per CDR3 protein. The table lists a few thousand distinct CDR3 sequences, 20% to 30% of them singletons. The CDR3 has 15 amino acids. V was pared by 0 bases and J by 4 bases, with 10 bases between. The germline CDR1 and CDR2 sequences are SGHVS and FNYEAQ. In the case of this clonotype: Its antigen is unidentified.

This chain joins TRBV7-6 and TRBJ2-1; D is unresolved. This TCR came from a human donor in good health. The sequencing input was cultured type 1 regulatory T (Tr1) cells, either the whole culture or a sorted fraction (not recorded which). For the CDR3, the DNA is TGTGCCAGCAGCTTAGCGGTGGGTCCATACAATGAGCAGTTCTTC. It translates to CASSLAVGPYNEQFF. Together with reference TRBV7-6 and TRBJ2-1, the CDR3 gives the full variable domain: GAGVSQSPRYKVTKRGQDVALRCDPISGHVSLYWYRQALGQGPEFLTYFNYEAQQDKSGLPNDRFSAERPEGSISTLTIQRTEQRDSAMYRCASSLAVGPYNEQFFGPGTRLTVL.